This T cell receptor (beta chain) was sequenced during a study of CD8+CD57+ T cells in acquired aplastic anemia. For the study at large: Sorted CD4+ and CD8+ cells yielded DNA averaging approximately 3 ug. Healthy donor CD4+ cell samples had a mean of around 10 million reads.

This clonotype was picked up many times. Its antigen is unknown. Study findings and constraints: CD8+ Simpson's diversity did not differ significantly between patients and controls. It was found that some 30 CD8+ CDR3 sequences were shared between patients and controls.

The template for TCR beta VDJ and CDR3 sequence profiling was genomic DNA. TCRdb processed the reads anew with MiXCR; each CDR3 protein has one entry. The data show 200,000 to 250,000 distinct CDR3 sequences, 30% to 40% seen once. Germline V gene lookup returns CDR1 LNHDA and CDR2 SQIVND (reference sequence). This CDR3 is built from 13 residues. The V and J ends lost 2 bases and 8 bases respectively, with 12 bases between them. This receptor was identified in a human donor in good health, serving as a control. The gene calls are TRBV19 and TRBJ1-2, with D tentatively TRBD1 (5 bases). The sequenced material came from sorted CD4+, CD8+, or CD8+CD57+ T cells (not recorded which) from PBMCs. In DNA form, the CDR3 reads TGTGCCAGTAGTATACAGCAGGGTGACGGCTACACCTTC. Amino acid sequence: CASSIQQGDGYTF.